Described below is a single T cell receptor (beta chain) sequence and its context. Its target is not known. Trimming removed 7 bases from V and 2 bases from J; junction bases left unmatched: 7. There are 15 residues in the CDR3. CDR1 is MNHNS and CDR2 is SASEGT in the germline V gene. These data are taken from a study of regulatory T cells in long-lasting Graves disease. About the research overall: Patients met the persistent Graves' disease definition after over 5 years of antithyroid drugs with positive TSH receptor antibodies.

Time point noted: persistent/refractory GD, antithyroid drugs over 5 years with positive TRAb. Generation of the TCR library employed RNA extracted from PBMCs. One endocrinology department in Xi'an, China, was where patients came from. With iRepertoire HTBI primers and Arm-PCR of CDR3 regions, TCR beta libraries were built. TCRdb redid the calling of the multiplex PCR reads with MiXCR, one entry per CDR3 protein. Found here are some 470,000 distinct CDR3 sequences, about a fifth of them singletons; the top ten hold roughly 7.1%. Whole-study results and caveats: Preferential use of TRBV28, TRBJ1-2 and TRBJ2-5 was seen in persistent disease.

The source was peripheral blood mononuclear cells (PBMCs), collected when the disease was refractory, from a patient treated with antithyroid drugs. The sequence came from a female donor with Graves disease. The rearrangement joins TRBV6-1 to TRBJ2-1, with 8 bases aligning to TRBD1. CDR3 nucleotides: TGTGCCAGCAAAAGGACAGGGATCACCTACAATGAGCAGTTCTTC. It codes for CASKRTGITYNEQFF.